Below, 9 T cell receptor beta chains from the same sample are listed, as sequenced in a study of blood T cell repertoires in COVID-19. Libraries were prepared by immunoSEQ multiplex PCR; TCRdb keeps only in-frame clonotypes and omits some of them. Here the sample spans around 180,000 clones, approximately 85% being singletons. The material sequenced was peripheral blood. The receptors originated from an elderly man with COVID-19, enrolled during active disease.

The genes are TRBV4-1 and TRBJ2-5; 8 bases line up with TRBD1. V lost 2 bases and J lost 0; bases outside the gene matches: 2. Germline CDR1 and CDR2: MGHRA and YSYEKL. The CDR3 contains 15 residues. The chain's CDR3 is CASSQPDRDQETQYF. CDR3 sequence (DNA): TGCGCCAGCAGCCAACCGGACAGGGACCAAGAGACCCAGTACTTC.

The CDR3 nucleotides are TGTGCCAGCAGCTTGTGGACAGGGTACTCCTATAATTCACCCCTCCACTTT. Translating it yields CASSLWTGYSYNSPLHF. This sequence joins TRBV7-8 and TRBJ1-6, with 8 bases that match TRBD1. CDR1 SGHVS and CDR2 FQNEAQ come from the germline V gene. CDR3 size: 17 residues. With 3 bases clipped from V and 0 bases from J, the junction kept 4 bases outside the gene matches.

This chain uses TRBV1 with TRBJ2-4; the listed D gene, TRBD2, was not tested against the DNA. TRBV1 is flagged as a pseudogene. This CDR3 comprises 13 residues. CDR3 nucleotides: TGCACCAGCAGCCACGGCAGGAGGGGCATTCAGTACTTC. Translating it yields CTSSHGRRGIQYF.

The V and J genes are TRBV18 and TRBJ2-1; the match to TRBD2 covers 8 bases. The V gene's germline CDR1 is KGHSH and CDR2 LQKENI. The length of the CDR3 is 16 residues. With 6 bases clipped from V and 4 bases from J, the junction kept 11 bases outside the gene matches. The chain's CDR3 is CASSRSGGTGYNEQFF. DNA of the CDR3: TGTGCCAGCTCGCGAAGCGGGGGTACGGGGTACAATGAGCAGTTCTTC.

The chain joins TRBV12-3 or TRBV12-4 to TRBJ1-4; tentative D call: TRBD1 (6 bases). This CDR3 comprises 13 residues. V was pared by 2 bases and J by 7 bases, with 8 bases between. The CDR3 nucleotides are TGTGCCAGCAGTTTAACAGGGAGTGAAAAACTGTTTTTT. Translating it yields CASSLTGSEKLFF.

In this sample, this clone turned up once. V is TRBV2 and J is TRBJ2-3, with D hard to call. The CDR3 is 13 amino acids. CDR1 and CDR2 (germline): SNHLY, FYNNEI. Trimming removed 4 bases at V and 1 base at J, with 6 bases between. The CDR3 spells CASSATGTDTQYF. CDR3 DNA: TGTGCCAGCAGTGCCACTGGCACAGATACGCAGTATTTT.

The rearrangement links TRBV5-1 to TRBJ2-5; TRBD1 aligns across 7 bases. The germline V gene encodes CDR1 SGHRS and CDR2 YFSETQ. CDR3 length: 15 amino acids. V gave up 3 bases and J gave up 1 base; unmatched junction bases: 6. Here the CDR3 reads CASSSPGTAQETQYF. The CDR3 DNA reads as TGCGCCAGCAGCTCTCCCGGGACAGCCCAAGAGACCCAGTACTTC. The full variable domain, completed using reference TRBV5-1 and TRBJ2-5, is KAGVTQTPRYLIKTRGQQVTLSCSPISGHRSVSWYQQTPGQGLQFLFEYFSETQRNKGNFPGRFSGRQFSNSRSEMNVSTLELGDSALYLCASSSPGTAQETQYFGPGTRLLVL.

The chain has TRBV11-3 and TRBJ1-2; TRBD1 agrees at 7 bases. The junction had 8 bases not matched to a gene; V was cut back by 1 base and J by 6 bases. Germline CDR1 reads SGHNT; CDR2 reads YENEEA. There are 15 residues in the CDR3. CDR3 in DNA: TGTGCCAGCAGCTTAGCCCGGGACAGCGCTAATGGCTACACCTTC. As protein: CASSLARDSANGYTF. The entire variable domain, with the rest obtained from reference TRBV11-3 and TRBJ1-2, is as follows: EAGVVQSPRYKIIEKKQPVAFWCNPISGHNTLYWYLQNLGQGPELLIRYENEEAVDDSQLPKDRFSAERLKGVDSTLKIQPAELGDSAVYLCASSLARDSANGYTFGSGTRLTVV.

This chain links TRBV18 with TRBJ2-5; a weak D match, TRBD1 (5 bases). Trimming cost V 4 bases and J 3 bases, with 6 bases left between them. Germline CDR1 reads KGHSH; CDR2 reads LQKENI. The CDR3 runs 12 residues. CDR3 amino acids: CASSQGKETQYF. Here the CDR3 DNA reads TGTGCCAGCTCACAGGGGAAAGAGACCCAGTACTTC.